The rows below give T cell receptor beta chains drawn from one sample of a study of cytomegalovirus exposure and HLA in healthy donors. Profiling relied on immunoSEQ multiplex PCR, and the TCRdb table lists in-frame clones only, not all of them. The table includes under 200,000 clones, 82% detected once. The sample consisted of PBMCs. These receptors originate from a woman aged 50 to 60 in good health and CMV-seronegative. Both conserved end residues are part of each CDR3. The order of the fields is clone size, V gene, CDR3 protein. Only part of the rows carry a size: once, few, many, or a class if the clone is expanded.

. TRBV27 CASSLGGTFNQPQHF
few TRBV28 CASSLINQPQHF
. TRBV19 CASSIIGSSYEQYF
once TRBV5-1 CASSPGGPIAYEQYF
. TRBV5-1 CASMGRGYNEQFF
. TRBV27 CASSSWDRFTDTQYF
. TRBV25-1 CASSETGGGKVFGNTIYF
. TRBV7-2 CASSLVVGANTQYF
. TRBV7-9 CASSLQRGLGSEQYF
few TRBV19 CASSTLGRDTGELFF
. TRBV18 CASSPRTGEGATNEKLFF
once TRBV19 CASSRMVWDSMTGELFF
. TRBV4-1 CASSQPDRGQETQYF
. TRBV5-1 CASSLIGQGHNEQFF
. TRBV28 CASSWGQGQGQETQYF
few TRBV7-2 CASTKIFESGTQYF
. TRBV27 CASRRGASGALETQYF
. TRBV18 CASSPPSVPDTQYF
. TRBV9 CASSLRLVDETQYF
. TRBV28 CASSLGRGNSPLHF
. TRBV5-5 CASSDQGNYGYTF
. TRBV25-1 CASSLAGGLNEQFF
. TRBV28 CASYTRMNTEAFF
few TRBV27 CASSLGALNTEAFF
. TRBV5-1 CASSLDGGISYGYTF
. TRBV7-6 CASSLTSSEQYF
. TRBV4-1 CASSQVPGGGYTF
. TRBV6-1 CASSAPGTDTQYF
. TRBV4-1 CASSQDRAGDQPQHF
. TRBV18 CASSPDRDTEAFF
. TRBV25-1 CASSELSQAQETQYF
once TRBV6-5 CASSYGSTLYEQYF
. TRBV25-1 CASSESGSGSNQPQHF
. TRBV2 CASSTPRSGGPGRNTGELFF